Listed below are T cell receptor beta chains from one sample, sequenced in a study of blood T cell repertoires in COVID-19. Sequencing used immunoSEQ multiplex PCR; TCRdb keeps in-frame clones, though not all of them. Of roughly 60,000 clones in the sample, roughly four fifths were seen once. Sequenced material: peripheral blood. These receptor sequences come from an elderly man with acute or convalescent COVID-19. The CDR3 runs from the conserved cysteine through the conserved F or W. The D gene is left open where the match is weak. Some rows mark clone size as missing; the rest say once, few, many or name a class of expanded clone.

j_call d_call clone_size v_call cdr3_aa cdr3_nt
TRBJ2-5 TRBD1 . TRBV11-3 CASSLLALTGQGRETQYF TGTGCCAGCAGCTTATTGGCCTTAACGGGACAGGGTCGGGAGACCCAGTACTTC
TRBJ1-1 . few TRBV6-6 CASSYSQTEAFF TGTGCCAGCAGTTACTCACAGACTGAAGCTTTCTTT
TRBJ2-2 . . TRBV3-1/TRBV3-2 CASSQTRNTGELFF TGTGCCAGCAGCCAAACACGGAACACCGGGGAGCTGTTTTTT
TRBJ2-7 TRBD1 . TRBV18 CASSAGTGIYEQYF TGTGCCAGCTCAGCCGGGACAGGGATCTACGAGCAGTACTTC
TRBJ2-3 TRBD2 . TRBV3-1/TRBV3-2 CASSQGGLAGANTDTQYF TGTGCCAGCAGCCAAGGAGGACTAGCGGGGGCCAACACAGATACGCAGTATTTT
TRBJ1-1 . . TRBV7-8 CASSRHRVTEAFF TGTGCCAGCAGCCGTCACAGGGTCACTGAAGCTTTCTTT
TRBJ1-2 . . TRBV30 CARDRRNYGYTF TGTGCCAGGGATAGGAGGAACTATGGCTACACCTTC
TRBJ1-2 . few TRBV5-4 CASSLGLTGVSYGYTF TGTGCCAGCAGCTTGGGTCTTACGGGGGTTAGCTATGGCTACACCTTC
TRBJ1-5 . . TRBV19 CASSPIRGIDNQPQHF TGTGCCAGTAGCCCAATTAGGGGAATTGATAATCAGCCCCAGCATTTT
TRBJ1-2 . . TRBV27 CASSLWGNYGYTF TGTGCCAGCAGTTTATGGGGCAACTATGGCTACACCTTC
TRBJ2-7 . few TRBV6-5 CATRGGDYEQYF TGTGCCACCCGCGGTGGAGACTACGAGCAGTACTTC
TRBJ1-1 . . TRBV18 CASSLRGNTEAFF TGTGCCAGCTCACTCCGGGGGAACACTGAAGCTTTCTTT
TRBJ1-1 . . TRBV11-3 CASSLDLRGGNTEAFF TGTGCCAGCAGCTTAGATCTGAGAGGGGGGAACACTGAAGCTTTCTTT
TRBJ1-5 . . TRBV19 CASSMQTSSKAQHF TGTGCCAGTAGTATGCAGACTTCCAGTAAGGCCCAGCATTTT
TRBJ2-1 . . TRBV5-1 CASSLGRNNEQFF TGCGCCAGCAGCTTGGGCAGGAACAATGAGCAGTTCTTC
TRBJ1-3 TRBD1 medium-sized TRBV19 CAKRDRSSRNTIYF TGTGCCAAACGGGACAGATCAAGTAGAAACACCATATATTTT
TRBJ2-5 . few TRBV2 CASNPRQVFQETQYF TGTGCCAGCAATCCCCGACAGGTTTTCCAAGAGACCCAGTACTTC
TRBJ1-5 . . TRBV29-1 CSVVGGLGQPQHF TGCAGCGTTGTTGGAGGGTTGGGTCAGCCCCAGCATTTT
TRBJ2-1 TRBD2 . TRBV25-1 CASSGIAGALFF TGTGCCAGCAGTGGAATAGCGGGGGCCTTGTTCTTC
TRBJ1-6 . . TRBV2 CASSADRSPLHF TGTGCCAGCAGCGCGGACAGATCACCCCTCCACTTT
TRBJ2-7 . . TRBV18 CASSPRKQASSYEQYF TGTGCCAGCTCACCACGGAAGCAGGCGAGCTCCTACGAGCAGTACTTC
TRBJ2-1 . once TRBV5-4 CASSPTSSSYNEQFF TGTGCCAGCAGCCCGACTTCCAGCTCCTACAATGAGCAGTTCTTC
TRBJ1-4 TRBD1 once TRBV2 CASSKDTGGSNEKLFF TGTGCCAGCAGTAAAGATACAGGGGGCTCTAATGAAAAACTGTTTTTT
TRBJ2-7 TRBD2 . TRBV6-5 CASSYFRTSGAVGQYF TGTGCCAGCAGTTACTTCAGGACTAGCGGAGCCGTTGGGCAGTACTTC
TRBJ1-2 . . TRBV6-6 CASYIQGQGYGYTF TGTGCCAGCTATATACAGGGACAAGGGTATGGCTACACCTTC
TRBJ1-3 . . TRBV29-1 CSVLTQRKGSGNTIYF TGCAGCGTTTTGACGCAGCGAAAAGGCTCTGGAAACACCATATATTTT
TRBJ2-3 . once TRBV19 CASSIGVTDTQYF TGTGCCAGTAGTATCGGGGTCACAGATACGCAGTATTTT
TRBJ1-4 . . TRBV19 CASSPQADNEKLFF TGTGCCAGTAGTCCACAGGCAGATAATGAAAAACTGTTTTTT
TRBJ2-3 TRBD1 once TRBV11-2 CASSLLARGSTDTQYF TGTGCCAGCAGCTTGTTGGCCAGGGGGTCGACAGATACGCAGTATTTT
TRBJ1-1 . . TRBV11-2 CASSRRGTEAFF TGTGCCAGCAGCCGAAGGGGAACTGAAGCTTTCTTT
TRBJ2-3 . . TRBV2 CASTRAGTDTQYF TGTGCCAGCACCCGAGCCGGCACAGATACGCAGTATTTT
TRBJ1-3 . once TRBV6-6 CASSYSGEGNTIYF TGTGCCAGCAGTTACTCGGGAGAAGGAAACACCATATATTTT
TRBJ2-3 TRBD2 . TRBV5-1 CASSLPSGDVDTQYF TGCGCCAGCAGCTTACCTAGCGGGGATGTAGATACGCAGTATTTT
TRBJ1-1 . . TRBV6-5 CASTPPGLENTEAFF TGTGCCAGCACCCCCCCCGGACTAGAGAACACTGAAGCTTTCTTT
TRBJ1-2 . . TRBV10-3 CAINKSRYSQTNYGYTF TGTGCCATCAACAAGAGCAGGTACAGCCAAACTAACTATGGCTACACCTTC
TRBJ1-1 TRBD1 . TRBV10-3 CAISHRTGGNTEAFF TGTGCCATCAGCCATCGGACAGGGGGGAACACTGAAGCTTTCTTT
TRBJ1-6 . . TRBV2 CASRAQDSYNSPLHF TGTGCCAGCAGGGCACAAGACTCCTATAATTCACCCCTCCACTTT